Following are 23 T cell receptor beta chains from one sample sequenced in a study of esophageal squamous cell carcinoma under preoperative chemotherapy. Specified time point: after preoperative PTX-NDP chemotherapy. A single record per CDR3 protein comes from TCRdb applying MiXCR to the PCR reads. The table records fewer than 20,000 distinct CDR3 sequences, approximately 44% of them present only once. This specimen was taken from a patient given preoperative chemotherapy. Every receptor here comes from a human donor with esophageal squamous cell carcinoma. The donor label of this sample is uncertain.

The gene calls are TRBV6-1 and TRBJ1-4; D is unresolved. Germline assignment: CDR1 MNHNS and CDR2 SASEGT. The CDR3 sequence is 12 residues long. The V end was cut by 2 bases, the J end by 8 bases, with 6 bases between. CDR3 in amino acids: CASSELSEKLFF. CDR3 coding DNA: TGTGCCAGCAGTGAATTAAGCGAAAAACTGTTTTTT.

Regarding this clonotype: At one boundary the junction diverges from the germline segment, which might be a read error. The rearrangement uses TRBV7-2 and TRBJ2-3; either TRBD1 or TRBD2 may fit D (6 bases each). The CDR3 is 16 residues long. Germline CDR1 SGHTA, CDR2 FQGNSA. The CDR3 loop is CASRGRGGRGTETQYF. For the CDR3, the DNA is TGTGCCAGCAGGGGACGAGGGGGGCGGGGCACAGAGACGCAGTACTTT.

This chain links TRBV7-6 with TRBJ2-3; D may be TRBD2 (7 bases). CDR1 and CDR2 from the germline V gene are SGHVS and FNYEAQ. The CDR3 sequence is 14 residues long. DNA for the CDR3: TGTGCGGGGCGCGGGGGAACAGGCCAGGGGACGCAGTATTTT. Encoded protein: CAGRGGTGQGTQYF.

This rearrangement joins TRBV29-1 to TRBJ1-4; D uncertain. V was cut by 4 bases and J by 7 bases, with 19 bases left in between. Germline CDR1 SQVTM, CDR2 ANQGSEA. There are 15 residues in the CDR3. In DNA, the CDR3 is TGCAGCGTTGCTCAGGTCGGGCCAATAATTGAAAAACTGTTTTTT. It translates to CSVAQVGPIIEKLFF.

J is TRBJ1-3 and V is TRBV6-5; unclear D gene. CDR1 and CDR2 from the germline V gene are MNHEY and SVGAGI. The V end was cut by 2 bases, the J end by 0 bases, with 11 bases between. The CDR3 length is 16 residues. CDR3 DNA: TGTGCCAGCAGTTACGCCAGGCCAAGCTCTGGAAACACCATATATTTT. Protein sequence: CASSYARPSSGNTIYF.

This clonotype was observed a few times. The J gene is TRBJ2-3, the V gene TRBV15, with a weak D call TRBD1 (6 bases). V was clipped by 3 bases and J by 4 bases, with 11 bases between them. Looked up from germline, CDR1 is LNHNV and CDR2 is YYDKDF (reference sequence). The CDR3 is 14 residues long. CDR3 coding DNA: TGTGCCACCAGCAGGGACAGTTTTGCAGATACGCAGTATTTT. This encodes CATSRDSFADTQYF.

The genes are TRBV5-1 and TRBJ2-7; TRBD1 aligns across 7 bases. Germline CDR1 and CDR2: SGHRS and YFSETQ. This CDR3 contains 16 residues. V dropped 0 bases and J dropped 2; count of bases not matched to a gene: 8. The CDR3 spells CASSLDLDRRTYEQYF. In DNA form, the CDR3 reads TGCGCCAGCAGCTTGGACCTGGACAGGAGGACCTACGAGCAGTACTTC.

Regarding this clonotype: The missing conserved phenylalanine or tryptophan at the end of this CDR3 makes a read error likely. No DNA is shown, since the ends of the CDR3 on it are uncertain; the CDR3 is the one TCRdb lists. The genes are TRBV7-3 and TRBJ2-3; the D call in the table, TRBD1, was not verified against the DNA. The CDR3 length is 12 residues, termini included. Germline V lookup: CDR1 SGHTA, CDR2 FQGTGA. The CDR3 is CASSSDPVSRVP.

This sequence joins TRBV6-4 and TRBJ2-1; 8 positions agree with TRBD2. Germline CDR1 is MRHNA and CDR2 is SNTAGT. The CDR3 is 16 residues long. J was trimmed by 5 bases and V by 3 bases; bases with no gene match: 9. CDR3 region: CASSEKLADSHNEQFF. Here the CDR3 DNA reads TGTGCCAGCAGTGAAAAACTAGCGGACAGCCACAATGAGCAGTTCTTC.

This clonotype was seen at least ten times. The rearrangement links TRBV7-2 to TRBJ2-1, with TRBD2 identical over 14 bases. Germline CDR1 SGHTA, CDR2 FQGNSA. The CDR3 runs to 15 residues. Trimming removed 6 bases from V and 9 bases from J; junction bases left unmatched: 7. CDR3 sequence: CASSFGTSGSSEQFF. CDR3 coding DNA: TGTGCCAGCAGTTTCGGGACTAGCGGGAGCTCTGAGCAGTTCTTC.

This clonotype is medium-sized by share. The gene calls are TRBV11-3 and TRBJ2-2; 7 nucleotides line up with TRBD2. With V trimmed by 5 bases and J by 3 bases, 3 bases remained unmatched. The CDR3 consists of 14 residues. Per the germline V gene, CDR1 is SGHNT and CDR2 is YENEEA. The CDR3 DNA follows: TGTGCCAGCAGCGGCGGGAGTGACACCGGGGAGCTGTTTTTT. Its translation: CASSGGSDTGELFF.

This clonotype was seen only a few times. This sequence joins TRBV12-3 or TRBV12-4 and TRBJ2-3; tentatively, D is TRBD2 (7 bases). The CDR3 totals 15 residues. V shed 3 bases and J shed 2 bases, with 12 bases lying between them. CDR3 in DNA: TGTGCCAGCAGTTTGAGGGGGGGGGACACAGATACGCAGTATTTT. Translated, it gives CASSLRGGDTDTQYF.

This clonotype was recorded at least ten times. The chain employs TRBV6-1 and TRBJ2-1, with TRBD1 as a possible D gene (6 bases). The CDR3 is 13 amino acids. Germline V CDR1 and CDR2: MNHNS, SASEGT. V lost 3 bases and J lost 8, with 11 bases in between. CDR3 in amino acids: CASSDPPGDEQFF. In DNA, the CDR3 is TGTGCCAGCAGTGACCCCCCAGGGGATGAGCAGTTCTTC.

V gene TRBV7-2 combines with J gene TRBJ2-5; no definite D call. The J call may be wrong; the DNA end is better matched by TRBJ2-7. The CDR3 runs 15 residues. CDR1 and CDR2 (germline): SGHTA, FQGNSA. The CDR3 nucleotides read TGTGCCAGCAGCTTAGATGGCGGAGCCTCCTACGAGCAGTACTTC. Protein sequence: CASSLDGGASYEQYF.

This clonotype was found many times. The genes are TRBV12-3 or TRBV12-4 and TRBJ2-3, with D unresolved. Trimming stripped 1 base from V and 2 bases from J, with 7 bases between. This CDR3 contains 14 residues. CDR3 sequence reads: CASSLGPTTDTQYF. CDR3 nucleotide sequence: TGTGCCAGCAGTTTAGGGCCCACCACAGATACGCAGTATTTT.

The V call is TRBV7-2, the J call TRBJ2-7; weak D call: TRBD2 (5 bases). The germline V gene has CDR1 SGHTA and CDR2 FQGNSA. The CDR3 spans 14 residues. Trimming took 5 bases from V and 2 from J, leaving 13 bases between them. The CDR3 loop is CASSGGAGTYEQYF. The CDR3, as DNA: TGTGCCAGCAGCGGCGGCGCGGGCACCTACGAGCAGTACTTC. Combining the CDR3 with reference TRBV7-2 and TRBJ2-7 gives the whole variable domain GAGVSQSPSNKVTEKGKDVELRCDPISGHTALYWYRQSLGQGLEFLIYFQGNSAPDKSGLPSDRFSAERTGGSVSTLTIQRTQQEDSAVYLCASSGGAGTYEQYFGPGTRLTVT.

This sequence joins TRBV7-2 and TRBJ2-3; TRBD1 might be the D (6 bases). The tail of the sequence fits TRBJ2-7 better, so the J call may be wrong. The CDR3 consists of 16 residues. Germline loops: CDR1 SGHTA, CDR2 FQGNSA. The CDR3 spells CASSARQLGATDTQYF. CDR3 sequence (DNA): TGTGCCAGCAGCGCACGACAGCTGGGGGCCACAGACACGCAGTACTTC.

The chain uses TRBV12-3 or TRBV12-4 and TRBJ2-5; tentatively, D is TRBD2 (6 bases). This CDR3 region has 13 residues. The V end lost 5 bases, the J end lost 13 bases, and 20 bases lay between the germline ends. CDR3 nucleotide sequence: TGTGCCAGCAGTGTCGGCGGGGCCCGTCGACCGTACTTC. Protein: CASSVGGARRPYF.

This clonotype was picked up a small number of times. The CDR3 DNA is TGTGCCAGCAACGGTGGTGGGGGGAGGAACGAGCAGTACTTC. It is translated as CASNGGGGRNEQYF. V and J are TRBV6-1 and TRBJ2-7, with a tentative D call TRBD2 (6 bases). CDR3 length: 14 amino acids. V dropped 7 bases and J dropped 5 bases, with 18 bases sitting between them. Germline V CDR1 and CDR2: MNHNS, SASEGT.

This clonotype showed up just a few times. The CDR3 DNA reads as TGTGCCAGCAGCAGTACTAGCGGGAGAAGAGATGAGCAGTTCTTC. Translated, it gives CASSSTSGRRDEQFF. This chain links TRBV7-2 with TRBJ2-7, with TRBD2 matching over 11 bases. The last part of the DNA fits TRBJ2-1 better; the J call may be wrong. The CDR3 has 15 residues. CDR1 is SGHTA and CDR2 is FQGNSA in the germline V gene.

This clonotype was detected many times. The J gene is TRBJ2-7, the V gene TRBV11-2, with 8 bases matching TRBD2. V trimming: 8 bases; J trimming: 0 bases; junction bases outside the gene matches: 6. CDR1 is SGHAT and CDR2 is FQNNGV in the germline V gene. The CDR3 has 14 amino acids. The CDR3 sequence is CASRASGLSYEQYF. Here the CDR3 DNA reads TGTGCCAGCCGCGCTAGCGGGCTCTCCTACGAGCAGTACTTC.

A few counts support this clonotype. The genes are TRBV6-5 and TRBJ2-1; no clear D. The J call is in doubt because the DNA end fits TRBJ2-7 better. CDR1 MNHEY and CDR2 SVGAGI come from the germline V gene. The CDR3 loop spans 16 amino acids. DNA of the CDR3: TGTGCCAGCAGTTTCCGTGACCCTGCATCCTACAATGAGCAGTACTTC. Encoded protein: CASSFRDPASYNEQYF.

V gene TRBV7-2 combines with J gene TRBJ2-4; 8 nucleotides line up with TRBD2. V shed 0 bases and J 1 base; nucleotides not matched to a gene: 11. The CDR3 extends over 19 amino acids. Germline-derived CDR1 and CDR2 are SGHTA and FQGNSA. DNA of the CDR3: TGTGCCAGCAGCTTAGCAGGGGGGGCGGGGGGTCTTGCCAAAAACATTCAGTACTTC. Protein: CASSLAGGAGGLAKNIQYF. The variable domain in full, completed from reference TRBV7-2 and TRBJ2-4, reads GAGVSQSPSNKVTEKGKDVELRCDPISGHTALYWYRQSLGQGLEFLIYFQGNSAPDKSGLPSDRFSAERTGGSVSTLTIQRTQQEDSAVYLCASSLAGGAGGLAKNIQYFGAGTRLSVL.